This TCR beta chain was obtained from a study of T cell repertoires in aging, cancer and after chemotherapy. For the study at large: Patients with chronic lymphocytic leukemia were sampled before and after fludarabine- or bendamustine-based chemotherapy. The full dataset contained about 10 million TCR reads. The study's findings and limits: Median generation probability rose over the chemotherapy interval in each cancer cohort, suggesting rebound thymic output. Healthy donors lost TCR diversity with age mainly through richness, cancer patients through richness and evenness.

Rearranged V-D-J TRB sequences were amplified with a mixed TRB-A/B primer pool. MiXCR, applied by TCRdb to the multiplex PCR reads, yields one record per CDR3 protein. The data show roughly 4,200 distinct CDR3 sequences, around a quarter seen once. Regarding this clonotype: Its antigen is unidentified.

The germline gives CDR1 KGHSH, CDR2 LQKENI. The CDR3 extends over 13 amino acids. V lost 5 bases and J lost 2, with 8 bases in between. The template was genomic DNA from peripheral blood, not RNA. V is TRBV18 and J is TRBJ2-3; D unclear. The TCR originated in a human donor with a blood cancer. The sample consisted of blood. CDR3 coding DNA: TGTGCCAGCTCATCCCGCTTCACAGATACGCAGTATTTT. This gives the protein CASSSRFTDTQYF.